This T cell receptor (beta chain) was sequenced for a study of PD-1 blockade in classical Hodgkin lymphoma. Overall study results and limits: Baseline diversity was lower in partial responders and progressors than complete responders. Reasons behind the repertoire differences stay unclear, perhaps disease activity or earlier therapy. At C4D1, TCR diversity had climbed significantly for CD4+ cells, though not for CD8+ cells.

Relapse was seen in all patients after autologous stem cell transplantation, and brentuximab vedotin exposure was variable. Trimming removed 8 bases at V and 9 bases at J, with 11 bases between. There are 11 residues in the CDR3. The germline V gene has CDR1 ENHRY and CDR2 SYGVKD. Some clones are missing from TCRdb's copy, which holds only in-frame ones; the method was immunoSEQ multiplex PCR. The sample lists around 41,000 clones; under 75% were seen once. Note on this clone: Its specificity is unknown.

The genes are TRBV10-3 and TRBJ2-1, with D unresolved. The sample was peripheral blood mononuclear cells (PBMCs), taken before the second cycle of nivolumab. The TCR comes from a human donor with classical Hodgkin lymphoma. The CDR3 region is CAILLNREQFF. In DNA form, the CDR3 reads TGTGCCATCCTTCTAAATCGTGAGCAGTTCTTC.